Sequencing of this TCR beta chain was carried out in a study of cytomegalovirus exposure and HLA in healthy donors (dated by TCRdb to about 2017). Concerning the study at large: The 650 to 750 repertoires of the first cohort and the 95 to 150 validation repertoires were produced on the same platform, according to a later analysis. The study aimed to test whether cataloging public T cell receptors could reveal signatures of past pathogen exposure. High-throughput TCR immunosequencing, statistical association of individual TCRs with disease status, and machine learning were combined to predict cytomegalovirus infection status. Besides the first cohort of about 730 subjects, a separate validation cohort made up of roughly 120 different subjects was used. Summary of the overall study and its limitations: A later analysis found that TCRs clustered in the first cohort also tended to co-occur in the approximately 120 validation repertoires, with 94% of cluster scores above 0. In the study, some 160 TCR beta chains were listed as associated with cytomegalovirus. The authors suggested that the approach could potentially be extended to other disease states and immunological phenotypes. While some public TCRs were present in many individuals, most TCR sequences turned up only very rarely across donors. A later analysis lacked HLA typing for the validation cohort, so it scored co-occurrence in that cohort across all 120 or so repertoires. In vitro tests confirmed that a few of the cytomegalovirus-associated TCR beta chains recognize cytomegalovirus antigens. Cytomegalovirus status was reported to be diagnosed by the classifier with high specificity and sensitivity in both the original and validation cohorts.

A note on this clone: Its antigen is still unknown. No qualities accompany the bases; no much larger clone lies one base away.

The germline V gene encodes CDR1 MNHEY and CDR2 SVGAGI. Trimming leaves V shorter by 5 bases and J shorter by 3 bases, with the junction holding 5 bases beyond the gene matches. From cysteine to phenylalanine, the CDR3 is 15 amino acids long. Of all the DNA, just the CDR3 is kept, 45 bases in frame from base 1. The donors were included in the validation cohort of approximately 120 subjects, a group kept apart from the approximately 670-subject first cohort. The library was built by means of the immunoSEQ multiplex PCR assay. The study's own analysis went as follows. A statistical classification framework was built to diagnose cytomegalovirus status from the catalog of TCR beta chain sequences. TCRdb retrieved this table from immuneACCESS and kept in-frame rearrangements only. Not all clones are present; in checked studies, unresolved V genes account for under half, and no reason is known for the remainder. That table gives V, J and clone size, and the DNA gave D and trimming. This sample has about 57,000 clones in its table, and roughly 90% of those were observed once. The ten largest clones take up 1.2% of the sample.

The sequence came from a young woman in good health and CMV-seronegative. Sequencing was done on a sample of PBMCs. The chain is made from TRBV6-5 and TRBJ1-2, with 11 bases matching TRBD1. Here the CDR3 is given as CASSGQGAGDYGYTF. The nucleotides are TGTGCCAGCAGTGGACAGGGGGCAGGGGACTATGGCTACACCTTC.